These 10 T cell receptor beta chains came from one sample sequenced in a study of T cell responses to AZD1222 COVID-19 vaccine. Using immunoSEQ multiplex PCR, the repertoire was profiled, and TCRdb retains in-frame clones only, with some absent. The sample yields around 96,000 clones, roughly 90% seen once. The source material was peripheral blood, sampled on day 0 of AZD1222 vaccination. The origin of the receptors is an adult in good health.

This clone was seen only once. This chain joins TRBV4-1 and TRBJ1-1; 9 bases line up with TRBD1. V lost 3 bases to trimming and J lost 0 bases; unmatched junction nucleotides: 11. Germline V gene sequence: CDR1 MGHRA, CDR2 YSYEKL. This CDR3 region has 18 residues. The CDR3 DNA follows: TGCGCCAGCAGCCAGTCCGGGACAGGGCTTCTCATGAACACTGAAGCTTTCTTT. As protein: CASSQSGTGLLMNTEAFF.

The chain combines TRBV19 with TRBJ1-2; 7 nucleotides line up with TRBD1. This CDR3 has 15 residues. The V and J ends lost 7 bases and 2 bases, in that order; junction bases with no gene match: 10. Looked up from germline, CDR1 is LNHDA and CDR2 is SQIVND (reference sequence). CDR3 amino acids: CASTLAQGGNYGYTF. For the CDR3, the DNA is TGTGCCAGTACCCTAGCCCAGGGGGGAAACTATGGCTACACCTTC. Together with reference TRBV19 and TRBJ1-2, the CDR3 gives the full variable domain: DGGITQSPKYLFRKEGQNVTLSCEQNLNHDAMYWYRQDPGQGLRLIYYSQIVNDFQKGDIAEGYSVSREKKESFPLTVTSAQKNPTAFYLCASTLAQGGNYGYTFGSGTRLTVV.

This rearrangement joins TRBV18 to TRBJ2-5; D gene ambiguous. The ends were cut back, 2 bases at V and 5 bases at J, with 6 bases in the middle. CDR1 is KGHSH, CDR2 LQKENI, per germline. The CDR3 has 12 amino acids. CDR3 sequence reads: CASSPILETQYF. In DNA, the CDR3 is TGTGCCAGCTCACCAATCCTGGAGACCCAGTACTTC. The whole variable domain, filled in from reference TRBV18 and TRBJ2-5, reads NAGVMQNPRHLVRRRGQEARLRCSPMKGHSHVYWYRQLPEEGLKFMVYLQKENIIDESGMPKERFSAEFPKEGPSILRIQQVVRGDSAAYFCASSPILETQYFGPGTRLLVL.

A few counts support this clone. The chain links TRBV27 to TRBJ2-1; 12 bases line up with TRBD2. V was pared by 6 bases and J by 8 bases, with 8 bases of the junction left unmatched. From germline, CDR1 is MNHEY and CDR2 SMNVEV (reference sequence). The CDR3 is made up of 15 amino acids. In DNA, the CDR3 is TGTGCCAGCAGGCCCCTAGCGGGGGGGCCCTATGAGCAGTTCTTC. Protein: CASRPLAGGPYEQFF.

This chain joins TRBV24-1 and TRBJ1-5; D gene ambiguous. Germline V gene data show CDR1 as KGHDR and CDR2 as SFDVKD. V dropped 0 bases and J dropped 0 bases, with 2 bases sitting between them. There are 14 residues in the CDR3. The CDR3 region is CATSDLDSNQPQHF. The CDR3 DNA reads TGTGCCACCAGTGATTTGGATAGCAATCAGCCCCAGCATTTT.

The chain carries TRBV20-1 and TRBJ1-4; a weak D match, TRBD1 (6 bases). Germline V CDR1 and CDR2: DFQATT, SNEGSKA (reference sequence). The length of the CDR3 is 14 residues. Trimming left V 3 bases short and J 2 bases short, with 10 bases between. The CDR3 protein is CSASKGGTNEKLFF. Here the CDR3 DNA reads TGCAGTGCTAGTAAGGGGGGGACTAATGAAAAACTGTTTTTT.

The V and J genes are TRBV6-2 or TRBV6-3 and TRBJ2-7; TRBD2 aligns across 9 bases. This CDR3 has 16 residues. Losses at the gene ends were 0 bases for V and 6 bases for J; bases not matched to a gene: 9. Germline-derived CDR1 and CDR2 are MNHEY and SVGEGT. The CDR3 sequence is CASSYSASGGPTEQYF. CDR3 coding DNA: TGTGCCAGCAGTTACTCGGCGAGCGGGGGGCCGACCGAGCAGTACTTC.

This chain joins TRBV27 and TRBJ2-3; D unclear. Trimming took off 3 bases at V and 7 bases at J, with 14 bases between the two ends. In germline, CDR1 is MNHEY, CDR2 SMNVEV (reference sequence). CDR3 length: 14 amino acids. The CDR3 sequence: CASSLVDLEYTQYF. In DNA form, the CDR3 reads TGTGCCAGCAGTTTGGTGGACCTGGAATATACGCAGTATTTT.

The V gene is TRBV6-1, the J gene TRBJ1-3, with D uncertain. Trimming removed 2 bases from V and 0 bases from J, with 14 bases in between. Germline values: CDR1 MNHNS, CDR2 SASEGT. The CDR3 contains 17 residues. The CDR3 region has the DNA TGTGCCAGCAGTGAACCTGGGAGGTTGTCCTCTGGAAACACCATATATTTT. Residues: CASSEPGRLSSGNTIYF.

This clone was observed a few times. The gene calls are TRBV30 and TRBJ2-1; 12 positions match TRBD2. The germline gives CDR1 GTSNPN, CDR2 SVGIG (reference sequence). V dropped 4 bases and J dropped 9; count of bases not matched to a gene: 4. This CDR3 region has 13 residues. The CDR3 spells CAWTSGGVSEQFF. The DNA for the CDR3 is TGTGCCTGGACTAGCGGGGGGGTTTCTGAGCAGTTCTTC.